This entry features one T cell receptor (beta chain) sequence. Its antigen is unidentified. Primers for the PCR totalled 60 Vbeta and 13 Jbeta. Libraries were prepared by immunoSEQ multiplex PCR; TCRdb keeps only in-frame clonotypes and omits some of them. The data show roughly 160,000 clones, with around 85% seen just once and 1% held by the top ten. The sample originates from a study of cytomegalovirus exposure and HLA in healthy donors. Across the study: Earlier results showed roughly 120 million unique TCR beta sequences derived from roughly 190 million T cells. Broader study findings: In a later analysis, most CMV-associated TCR beta chains appeared HLA-restricted. In a later analysis, at a false discovery rate of 0.05, 17,000 or so TCR beta sequences matched HLA alleles. Among TCR beta chains, those listed as cytomegalovirus-associated numbered over 150.

The TCR originated in a boy aged 2 to 9 in good health and CMV-seronegative. The sample consisted of PBMCs.

The CDR3 coding sequence is TGTGCCAGCAGTTTAAGACTAGCGGGGGTCAATGAGCAGTTCTTC. This encodes CASSLRLAGVNEQFF. The chain recombines TRBV27 with TRBJ2-1; 12 positions agree with TRBD2. Germline V gives CDR1 MNHEY, CDR2 SMNVEV (reference sequence). J gave up 6 bases and V 2 bases, and 2 bases lay outside the gene matches. This CDR3 spans 15 amino acids.